This record covers a single T cell receptor beta chain. This clone's antigen is unknown. Per-base quality was not reported, and no clone a single base away is much larger than it. Inclusive of the bounding cysteine and phenylalanine, the CDR3 is 14 residues long. This entry keeps only the CDR3 DNA: 42 bases, framed from base 1. The germline V gene encodes CDR1 MNHNS and CDR2 SASEGT. V drops 7 bases and J drops 1 base, leaving 12 bases in between. Using the deep immunoSEQ assay, TCR CDR3 regions were amplified from genomic DNA by multiplex PCR. Genomic DNA extracted from each cell subset was distributed evenly over all wells of several immunoSEQ 96-well plates, and each plate served as one replicate. Each replicate PCR for unsorted PBMC received roughly 0.3 ug genomic DNA, equal to 25,000 to 30,000 T cell genomes. Genomic DNA from unsorted PBMC was sequenced over ten immunoSEQ deep assay plates. The purified libraries were quantified using a Qubit 3.0 fluorometer, sized with a Bioanalyzer 2100, and then quantified again using the KAPA Library Quantification kit. Each immunoSEQ 96-well plate was sequenced on its own single-read 150-cycle Illumina NextSeq 550 flow cell. On the authors' methods: Because the immunoSEQ output included only junctional sequences and no quality scores, the filtering could not be the same as the filtering used for full-length reads. Sequences were annotated with PyIR, a Python wrapper for IgBLAST v1.9, using IMGT germline references to assign V/J genes and CDR3. Any read was removed if the V/J assignment was weak (E-value above 1e-6), the CDR3 was missing, or the read contained stop codons, out-of-frame junctions, or ambiguous translated residues. A V3J clonotype was defined by an identical inferred V gene, J gene, and CDR3 amino acid sequence. Percentage overlap between repertoires was computed as shared unique clonotypes divided by the size of the smaller repertoire. Three approaches were used to assess repertoire richness: RTK rarefaction, the Chao1 estimator, and Recon v2.1 estimates of unobserved clonotypes. The immuneACCESS repertoire file appears here via TCRdb, limited to in-frame rearrangements. These files lack a portion of the clones; in checked studies, under half of the deficit traces to unresolved V genes, and the cause of the others is not known. That table gives V, J and clone size, and the DNA gave D and trimming. The sample table lists about 460,000 clones, approximately 71% of them with a count of one. Jointly, the top ten make up more than 10% of the sample.

Donors were healthy HIV-negative adults with no recently reported acute infections or vaccinations. Every donor was a Caucasian adult residing in Nashville, Tennessee, USA. For unsorted samples, some 87 million PBMCs were counted, and genomic DNA was extracted using the QIAamp DNA Blood Mini kit. After blood collection by leukapheresis, PBMCs were isolated using Ficoll-Histopaque density gradient centrifugation and then cryopreserved in the vapor phase of liquid nitrogen. This sample is drawn from a study of shared clonotypes between healthy human individuals (dated by TCRdb to the early 2020s). Background on the whole study: The cohort comprised two women and a few men aged 18 to 49 years. To estimate repertoire size and how much clonotypes are shared between individuals, the study performed deep sequencing of blood TCR repertoires from a few healthy adults. To increase sequencing depth and limit assay-specific biases, different laboratories used diverse techniques to prepare libraries and sequence TCR repertoires. Leukapheresis yielded between about 0.85 and 9.5 billion PBMCs per donor.

Overall results and qualifications from the work: Because the study included a small number of donors, the genetic and exposure-history diversity represented was limited. Sampling was limited to blood, and TCR repertoires in tissue likely differ from TCR repertoires in blood. Pairwise subsampling indicated that sequencing depth was expected to affect the degree of clonotype sharing among donors.

This sequence uses TRBV6-1 and TRBJ2-3; perhaps TRBD1 is the D gene, with 6 bases matching. Sequencing used PBMCs. This TCR was recovered from a woman aged 35 to 49 in good health. Some clones in this sample may be carry-over from other donors' samples. DNA sequence: TGTGCCAGCAACCTCGCAGGGGGCACAGATACGCAGTATTTT. Its protein reads: CASNLAGGTDTQYF.